Listed here is a single TCR beta chain. These data are taken from a study of blood T cell repertoires in COVID-19. Study overall: The United States, Italy and Spain were the sources of the acute and convalescent COVID-19 samples. Nucleic acid was either cDNA or gDNA, and it came from T cells, B-cell-depleted T cells, or PBMCs.

The V gene's germline CDR1 is KGHDR and CDR2 SFDVKD. J was trimmed by 10 bases and V by 2 bases; bases with no gene match: 16. The CDR3 consists of 17 residues. Authors' analysis steps: Scientists estimated how many nucleated cells there were by amplifying reference gene primers. Some clones are missing from TCRdb's copy, which holds only in-frame ones; the method was immunoSEQ multiplex PCR. V, J and clone size are taken as reported in that table, and D and trimming were inferred from the DNA itself. The sample consists of 75,000 to 100,000 clones, 83% of them appearing once. The J gene is TRBJ1-5, the V gene TRBV24-1, with 7 bases aligning to TRBD1. The sequenced sample consisted of peripheral blood. The TCR originated in an elderly woman with acute or convalescent COVID-19. The CDR3: CATSDSQTGTAPLPQHF. The DNA for the CDR3 is TGTGCCACCAGTGATTCACAGACTGGGACAGCTCCGTTACCCCAGCATTTT.